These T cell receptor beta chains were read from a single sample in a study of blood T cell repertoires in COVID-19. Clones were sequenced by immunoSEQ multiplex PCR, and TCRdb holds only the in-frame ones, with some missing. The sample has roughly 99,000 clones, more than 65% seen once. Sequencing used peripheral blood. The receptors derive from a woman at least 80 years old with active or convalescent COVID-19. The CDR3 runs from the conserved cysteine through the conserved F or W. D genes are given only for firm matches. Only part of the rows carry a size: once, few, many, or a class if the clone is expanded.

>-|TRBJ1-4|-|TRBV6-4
TGTGCCAGCAGACTCAAACGGACTAATAAAAAACTGTTTTTT
CASRLKRTNKKLFF
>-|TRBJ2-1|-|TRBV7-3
TGTGCCAGCAGCCCCCTAAGCGGCTCTTACAATGAGCAGTTCTTC
CASSPLSGSYNEQFF
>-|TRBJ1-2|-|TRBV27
TGTGCCAGCAGTTTACTCGGGGATCGAGGCTACACCTTC
CASSLLGDRGYTF
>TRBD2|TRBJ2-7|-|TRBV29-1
TGCAGCGTTCTCTCCGGGACTAGCGGGGTGCCCTACGAGCAGTACTTC
CSVLSGTSGVPYEQYF
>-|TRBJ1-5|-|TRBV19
TGTGCCAGTAGTCCGAGCGAGACCGCAGGGGACGGTCAGCCCCAGCATTTT
CASSPSETAGDGQPQHF
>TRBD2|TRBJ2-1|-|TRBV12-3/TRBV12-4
TGTGCCAGCAGGGGGACTAGTTACAATGAGCAGTTCTTC
CASRGTSYNEQFF
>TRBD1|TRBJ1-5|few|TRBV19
TGTGCCAGTAGTATAGGGGGGACAGGGGTGGATCAGCCCCAGCATTTT
CASSIGGTGVDQPQHF
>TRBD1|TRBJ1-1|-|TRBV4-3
TGCGCCAGCAGCCAAGGACAGGGAGTCACTGAAGCTTTCTTT
CASSQGQGVTEAFF
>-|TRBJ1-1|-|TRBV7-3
TGTGCCAGCAGCTCACAGGGTGAGGGTGAAGCTTTCTTT
CASSSQGEGEAFF
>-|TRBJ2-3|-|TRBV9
TGTGCCAGCAGCGGAGGACTTACTAGCACAGATACGCAGTATTTT
CASSGGLTSTDTQYF
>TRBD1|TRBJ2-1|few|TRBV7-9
TGTGCCAGCAGCCTCAACCGGGACAGCAATGAGCAGTTCTTC
CASSLNRDSNEQFF
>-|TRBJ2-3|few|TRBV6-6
TGTGCCAGCAGTTACGAAGGGAGAAGCACAGATACGCAGTATTTT
CASSYEGRSTDTQYF
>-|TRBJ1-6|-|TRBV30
TGTGCCTGGAAAGTATTCCTACGGGAAAAAGGGTCACCCCTCCACTTT
CAWKVFLREKGSPLHF
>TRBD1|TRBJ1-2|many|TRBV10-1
TGCGCCAGCACCCCGGACAGGGGGCATGGCTATGGCTACACCTTC
CASTPDRGHGYGYTF
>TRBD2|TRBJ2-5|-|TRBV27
TGTGCCAGCAGTTCTCCCGGGCTAGCGGGCGCTCGTGTCCAAGAGACCCAGTACTTC
CASSSPGLAGARVQETQYF
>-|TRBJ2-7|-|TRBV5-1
TGCGCCAGCAGCCCGGGGGGTCGGGGGGCCACCTCCTACGAGCAGTACTTC
CASSPGGRGATSYEQYF
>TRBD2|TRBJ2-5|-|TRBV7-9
TGTGCCAGCAGCTCACTAGCGGTCCAAGAGACCCAGTACTTC
CASSSLAVQETQYF
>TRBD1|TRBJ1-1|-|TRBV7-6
TGTGCCAGCAGCGGAGGACAGGGAAGAAGGACTGAAGCTTTCTTT
CASSGGQGRRTEAFF
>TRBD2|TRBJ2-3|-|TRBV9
TGTGCCAGCAGCGTAGGGGTGGGCGGGAGTGGCACAGATACGCAGTATTTT
CASSVGVGGSGTDTQYF
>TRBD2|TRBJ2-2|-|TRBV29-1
TGCAGCGCCCGGGGAGGGAATGGGCCTACCGGGGAGCTGTTTTTT
CSARGGNGPTGELFF
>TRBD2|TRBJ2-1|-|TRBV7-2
TGTGCCAGCAGACCGCATAGCGGGAGGGCCGCCAATGAGCAGTTCTTC
CASRPHSGRAANEQFF
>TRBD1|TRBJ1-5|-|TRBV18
TGTGCCAGCTCACCTACGGGGACAGGCTCTCATCAGCCCCAGCATTTT
CASSPTGTGSHQPQHF
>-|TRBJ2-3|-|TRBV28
TGTGCCAGCAGGACAGTTGTCGCTAGCACAGATACGCAGTATTTT
CASRTVVASTDTQYF
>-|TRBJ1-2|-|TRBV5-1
TGCGCCAGCAGCTTGGCCGGGACCGGCGGCGGGGGGGGCTACACCTTC
CASSLAGTGGGGGYTF
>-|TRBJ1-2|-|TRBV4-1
TGCGCCAGCAGCCCCCAACTCGGCGTCAGGGGCTACACCTTC
CASSPQLGVRGYTF
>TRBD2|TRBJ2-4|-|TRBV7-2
TGTGCCAGCAGCCCCCGGACTAGCGAGTGGTACTTC
CASSPRTSEWYF
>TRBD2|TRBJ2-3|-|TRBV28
TGTGCCAGCAGCTCACTAGCGGGAGCCCCAGATACGCAGTATTTT
CASSSLAGAPDTQYF
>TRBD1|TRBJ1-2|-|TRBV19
TGTGCCAGTAGTACCGCCGGGACAGATAACTATGGCTACACCTTC
CASSTAGTDNYGYTF
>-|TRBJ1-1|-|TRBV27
TGTGCCAGCAGTTTCGCAGGGGATACTGAAGCTTTCTTT
CASSFAGDTEAFF
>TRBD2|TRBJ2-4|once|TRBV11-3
TGTGCCAGCAGCCGCGGGGGATCTGAAAACATTCAGTACTTC
CASSRGGSENIQYF
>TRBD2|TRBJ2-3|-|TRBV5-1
TGCGCCAGCAGCATCGGGACTAGCGGGAGTACAGATACGCAGTATTTT
CASSIGTSGSTDTQYF
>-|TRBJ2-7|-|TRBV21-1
TGTGCCAGCAGCCACCGGGGCTCCGAAGTTTGCGGGAGGGCCGAGCAGTACTTC
CASSHRGSEVCGRAEQYF
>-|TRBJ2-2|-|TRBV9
TGTGCCAGCAGCGTTGGCAGGGCGAACACCGGGGAGCTGTTTTTT
CASSVGRANTGELFF
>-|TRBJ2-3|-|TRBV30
TGTGCCTGGAGTGGGGCGCGGGGTCGCACAGATACGCAGTATTTT
CAWSGARGRTDTQYF
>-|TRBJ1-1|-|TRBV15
TGTGCCACCAGCCCCCTGCAGGCCGGGGACACTGAAGCTTTCTTT
CATSPLQAGDTEAFF
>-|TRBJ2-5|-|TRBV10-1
TGCGCCAGCAGTGAGCCGCCTTCCCCGGAGGAGACCCAGTACTTC
CASSEPPSPEETQYF
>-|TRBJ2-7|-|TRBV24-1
TGTGCCACCAGTGATTTTAACAGGCCCTACGAGCAGTACTTC
CATSDFNRPYEQYF
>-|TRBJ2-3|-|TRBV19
TGTGCCAGTAGTATAGATGTCAGTAGGAGGACAGATACGCAGTATTTT
CASSIDVSRRTDTQYF
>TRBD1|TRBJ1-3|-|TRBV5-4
TGTGCCAGCAGCGCCGGGACAGGGACTGGAAACACCATATATTTT
CASSAGTGTGNTIYF
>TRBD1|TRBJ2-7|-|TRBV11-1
TGTGCCAGCAGCGACACAGGGGCCAGGGGTCGGGAGCAGTACTTC
CASSDTGARGREQYF
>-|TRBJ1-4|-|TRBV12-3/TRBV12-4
TGTGCCAGCAGTTTGTCGGGGGTAGAAAAACTGTTTTTT
CASSLSGVEKLFF
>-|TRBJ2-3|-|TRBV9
TGTGCCAGCAGCTTACGGGATACGCAGTATTTT
CASSLRDTQYF
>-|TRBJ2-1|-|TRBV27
TGTGCCAGCAGTCGGTTGGGCCTTTACAATGAGCAGTTCTTC
CASSRLGLYNEQFF
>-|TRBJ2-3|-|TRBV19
TGTGCCAGTAGTCTGACACCCCTCAAACCCACAGATACGCAGTATTTT
CASSLTPLKPTDTQYF
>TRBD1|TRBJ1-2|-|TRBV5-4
TGTGCCAGCAGCTTGCCCCAGGGGGTCGGCTATGGCTACACCTTC
CASSLPQGVGYGYTF
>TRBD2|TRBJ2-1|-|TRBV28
TGTGCCAGCAGTTCCATAGCGGGAGGGCCGAGGCGTGAGCAGTTCTTC
CASSSIAGGPRREQFF
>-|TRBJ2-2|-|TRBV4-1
TGCGCCAGCAGCCAGAGGGGGGGAGCGAACACCGGGGAGCTGTTTTTT
CASSQRGGANTGELFF
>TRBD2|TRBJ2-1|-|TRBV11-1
TGTGCCAGCAGCTTAATCCGGAGCGGGAGTATCCATGAGCAGTTCTTC
CASSLIRSGSIHEQFF
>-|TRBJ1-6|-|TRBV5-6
TGTGCCAGCAGCTTTTATCACCGTCGGGATTCACCCCTCCACTTT
CASSFYHRRDSPLHF
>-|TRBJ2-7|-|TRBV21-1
TGTGCCAGCAGCAAATCCCCCCCTAGCGGGGTTTACGAGCAGTACTTC
CASSKSPPSGVYEQYF
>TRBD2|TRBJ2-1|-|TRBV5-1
TGCGCCAGCAGCTTGGGACTTGCCACTAGCGGGAGAGGCAATGAGCAGTTCTTC
CASSLGLATSGRGNEQFF
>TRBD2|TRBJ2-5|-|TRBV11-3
TGTGCCAGCAGCGGCGGGGGTAGTGGTGTAGAGACCCAGTACTTC
CASSGGGSGVETQYF
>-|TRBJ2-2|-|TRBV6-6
TGTGCCTCCAGAGGCCGGGGAACCGGGGAGCTGTTTTTT
CASRGRGTGELFF
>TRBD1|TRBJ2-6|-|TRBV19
TGTGCCAGTAGAAAAGGACAGGCAGGTGGGGCCAACGTCCTGACTTTC
CASRKGQAGGANVLTF
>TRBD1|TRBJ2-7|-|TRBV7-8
TGTGCCAGCACCCCCGGGACAGGTTACTCCTACGAGCAGTACTTC
CASTPGTGYSYEQYF